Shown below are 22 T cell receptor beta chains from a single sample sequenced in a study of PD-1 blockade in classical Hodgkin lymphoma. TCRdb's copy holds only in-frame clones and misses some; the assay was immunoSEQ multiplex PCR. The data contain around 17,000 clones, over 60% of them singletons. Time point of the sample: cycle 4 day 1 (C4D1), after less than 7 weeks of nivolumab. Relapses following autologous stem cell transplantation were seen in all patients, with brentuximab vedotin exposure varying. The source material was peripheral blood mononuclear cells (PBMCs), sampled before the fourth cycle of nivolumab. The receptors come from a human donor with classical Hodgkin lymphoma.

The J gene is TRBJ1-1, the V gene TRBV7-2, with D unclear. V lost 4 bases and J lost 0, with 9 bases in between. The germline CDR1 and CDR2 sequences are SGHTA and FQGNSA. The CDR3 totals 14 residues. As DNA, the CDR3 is TGTGCCAGCAGCTCCCGACGGATGAACACTGAAGCTTTCTTT. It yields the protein CASSSRRMNTEAFF.

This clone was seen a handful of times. This CDR3 reads CASSYSRQGYEQYF. The CDR3 nucleotides are TGTGCCAGCAGTTACTCCCGACAGGGCTACGAGCAGTACTTC. V gene TRBV6-5 combines with J gene TRBJ2-7; 7 bases align to TRBD1. The CDR3 runs to 14 residues. CDR1 and CDR2 from the germline V gene are MNHEY and SVGAGI. Unmatched junction bases numbered 2, after V lost 0 bases and J lost 3 bases.

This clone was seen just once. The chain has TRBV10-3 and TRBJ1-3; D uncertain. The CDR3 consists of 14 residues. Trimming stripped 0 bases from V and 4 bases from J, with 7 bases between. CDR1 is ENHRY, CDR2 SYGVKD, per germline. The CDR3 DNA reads TGTGCCATCAGTGAGTCGGGCCGGGGAAACACCATATATTTT. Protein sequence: CAISESGRGNTIYF.

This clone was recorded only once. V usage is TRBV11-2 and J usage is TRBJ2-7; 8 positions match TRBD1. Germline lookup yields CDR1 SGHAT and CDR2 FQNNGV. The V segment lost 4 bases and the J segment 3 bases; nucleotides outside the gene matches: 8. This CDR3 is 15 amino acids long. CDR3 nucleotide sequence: TGTGCCAGCAGCTGGGGACAGGTTGGGGGCTACGAGCAGTACTTC. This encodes CASSWGQVGGYEQYF.

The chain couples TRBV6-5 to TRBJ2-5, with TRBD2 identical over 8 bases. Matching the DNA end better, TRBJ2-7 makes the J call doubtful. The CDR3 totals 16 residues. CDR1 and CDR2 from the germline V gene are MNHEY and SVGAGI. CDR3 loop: CASSSALGRAPHEQYF. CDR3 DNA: TGTGCCAGCAGTTCTGCCCTCGGGAGGGCCCCCCACGAGCAGTACTTC.

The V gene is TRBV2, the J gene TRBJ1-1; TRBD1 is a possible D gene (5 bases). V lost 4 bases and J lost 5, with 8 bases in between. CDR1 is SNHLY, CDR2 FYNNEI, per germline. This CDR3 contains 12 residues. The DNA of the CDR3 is TGTGCCAGCAGTGTAAGGGGTACTGAAGCTTTCTTT. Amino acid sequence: CASSVRGTEAFF.

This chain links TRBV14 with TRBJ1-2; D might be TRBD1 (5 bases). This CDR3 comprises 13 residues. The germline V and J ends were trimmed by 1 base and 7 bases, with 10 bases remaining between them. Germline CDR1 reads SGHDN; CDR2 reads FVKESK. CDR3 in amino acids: CASSQGWDVGYTF. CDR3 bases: TGTGCCAGCAGCCAAGGGTGGGACGTTGGCTACACCTTC.

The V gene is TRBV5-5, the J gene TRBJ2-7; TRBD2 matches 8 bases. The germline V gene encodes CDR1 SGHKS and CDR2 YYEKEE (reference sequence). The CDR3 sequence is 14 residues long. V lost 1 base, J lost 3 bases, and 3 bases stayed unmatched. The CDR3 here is CASSLISGIYEQYF. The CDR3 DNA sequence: TGTGCCAGCAGCTTGATTAGCGGGATCTACGAGCAGTACTTC. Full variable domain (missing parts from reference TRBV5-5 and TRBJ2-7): DAGVTQSPTHLIKTRGQQVTLRCSPISGHKSVSWYQQVLGQGPQFIFQYYEKEERGRGNFPDRFSARQFPNYSSELNVNALLLGDSALYLCASSLISGIYEQYFGPGTRLTVT.

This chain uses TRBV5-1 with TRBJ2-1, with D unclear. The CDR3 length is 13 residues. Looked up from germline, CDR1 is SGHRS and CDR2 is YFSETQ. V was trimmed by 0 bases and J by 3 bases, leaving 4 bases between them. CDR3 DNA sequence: TGCGCCAGCAGCTTGGGTAGCTACAATGAGCAGTTCTTC. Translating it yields CASSLGSYNEQFF.

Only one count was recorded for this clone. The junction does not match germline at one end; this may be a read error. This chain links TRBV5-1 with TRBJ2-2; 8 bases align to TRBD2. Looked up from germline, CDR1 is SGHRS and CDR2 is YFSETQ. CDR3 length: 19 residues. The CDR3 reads CASSLVGIAGLRNAGELFF. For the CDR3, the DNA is TGCGCCAGCAGCTTGGTGGGGATAGCGGGACTAAGGAACGCCGGGGAGCTGTTTTTT.

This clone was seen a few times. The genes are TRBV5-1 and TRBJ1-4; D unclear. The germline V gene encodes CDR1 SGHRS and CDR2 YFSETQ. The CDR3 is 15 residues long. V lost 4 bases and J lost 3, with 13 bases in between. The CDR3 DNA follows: TGCGCCAGCAGCCCCTGGGGAGGCCCTAATGAAAAACTGTTTTTT. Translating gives CASSPWGGPNEKLFF. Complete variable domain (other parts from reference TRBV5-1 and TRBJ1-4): KAGVTQTPRYLIKTRGQQVTLSCSPISGHRSVSWYQQTPGQGLQFLFEYFSETQRNKGNFPGRFSGRQFSNSRSEMNVSTLELGDSALYLCASSPWGGPNEKLFFGSGTQLSVL.

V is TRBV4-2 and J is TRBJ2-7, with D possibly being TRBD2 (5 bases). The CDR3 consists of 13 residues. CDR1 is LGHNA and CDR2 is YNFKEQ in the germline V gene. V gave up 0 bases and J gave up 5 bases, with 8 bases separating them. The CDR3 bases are TGTGCCAGCAGCCAAGAAGAGAGGGACGAGCAGTACTTC. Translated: CASSQEERDEQYF.

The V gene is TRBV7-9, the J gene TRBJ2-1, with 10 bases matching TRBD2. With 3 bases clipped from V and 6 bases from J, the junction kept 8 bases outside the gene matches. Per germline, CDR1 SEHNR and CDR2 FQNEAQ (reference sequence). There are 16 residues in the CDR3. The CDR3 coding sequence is TGTGCCAGCAGCTTGTCGCTAGCGGGAGCTGTCAATGAGCAGTTCTTC. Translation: CASSLSLAGAVNEQFF. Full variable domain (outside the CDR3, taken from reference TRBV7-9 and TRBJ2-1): DTGVSQNPRHKITKRGQNVTFRCDPISEHNRLYWYRQTLGQGPEFLTYFQNEAQLEKSRLLSDRFSAERPKGSFSTLEIQRTEQGDSAMYLCASSLSLAGAVNEQFFGPGTRLTVL.

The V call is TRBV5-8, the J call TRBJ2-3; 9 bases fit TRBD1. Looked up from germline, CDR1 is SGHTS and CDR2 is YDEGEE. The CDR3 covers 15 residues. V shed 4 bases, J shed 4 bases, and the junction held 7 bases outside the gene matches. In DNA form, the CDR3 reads TGTGCCAGCAGCCACCAAGGGACAGGGCCAGATACGCAGTATTTT. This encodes CASSHQGTGPDTQYF.

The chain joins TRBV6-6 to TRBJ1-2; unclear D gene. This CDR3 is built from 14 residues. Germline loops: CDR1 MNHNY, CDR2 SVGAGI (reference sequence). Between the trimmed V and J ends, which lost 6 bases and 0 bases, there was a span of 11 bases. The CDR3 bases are TGTGCCAGCAGGGCCGGGCCCCCTAACTATGGCTACACCTTC. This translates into CASRAGPPNYGYTF.

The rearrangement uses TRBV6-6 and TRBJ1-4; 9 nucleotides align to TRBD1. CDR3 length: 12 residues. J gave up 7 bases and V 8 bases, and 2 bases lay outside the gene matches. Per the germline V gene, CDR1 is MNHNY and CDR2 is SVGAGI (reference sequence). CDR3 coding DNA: TGTGCCAGCGGGACAGGGCCTGAAAAACTGTTTTTT. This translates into CASGTGPEKLFF.

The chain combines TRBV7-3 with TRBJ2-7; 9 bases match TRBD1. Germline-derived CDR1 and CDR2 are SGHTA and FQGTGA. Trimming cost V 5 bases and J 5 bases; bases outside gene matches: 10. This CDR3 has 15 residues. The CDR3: CASSPAGTGIHEQYF. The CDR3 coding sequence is TGTGCCAGCAGCCCAGCCGGGACAGGGATCCACGAGCAGTACTTC. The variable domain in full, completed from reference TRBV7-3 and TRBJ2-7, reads GAGVSQTPSNKVTEKGKYVELRCDPISGHTALYWYRQSLGQGPEFLIYFQGTGAADDSGLPNDRFFAVRPEGSVSTLKIQRTERGDSAVYLCASSPAGTGIHEQYFGPGTRLTVT.

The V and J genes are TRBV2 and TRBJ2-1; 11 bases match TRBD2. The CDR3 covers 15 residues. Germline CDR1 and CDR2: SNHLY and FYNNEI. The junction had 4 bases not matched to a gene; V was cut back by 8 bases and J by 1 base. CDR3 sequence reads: CASGLAGGSYNEQFF. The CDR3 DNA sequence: TGTGCCAGCGGATTAGCGGGAGGGTCCTACAATGAGCAGTTCTTC.

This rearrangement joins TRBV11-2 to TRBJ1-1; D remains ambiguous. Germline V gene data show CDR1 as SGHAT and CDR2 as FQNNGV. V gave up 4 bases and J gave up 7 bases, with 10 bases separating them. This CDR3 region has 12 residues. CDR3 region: CASSSPSGEAFF. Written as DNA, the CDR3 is TGTGCCAGCAGCTCCCCTTCGGGTGAAGCTTTCTTT.

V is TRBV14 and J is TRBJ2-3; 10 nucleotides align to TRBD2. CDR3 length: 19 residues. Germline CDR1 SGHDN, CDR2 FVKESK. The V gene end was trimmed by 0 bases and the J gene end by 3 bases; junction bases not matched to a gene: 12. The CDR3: CASSQDWLAGALGTDTQYF. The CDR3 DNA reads TGTGCCAGCAGCCAAGATTGGCTAGCGGGGGCCTTGGGTACAGATACGCAGTATTTT.

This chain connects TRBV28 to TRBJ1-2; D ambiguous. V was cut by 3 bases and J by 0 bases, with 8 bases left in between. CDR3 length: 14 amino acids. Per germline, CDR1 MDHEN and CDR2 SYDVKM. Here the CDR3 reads CASSFDPSNYGYTF. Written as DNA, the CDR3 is TGTGCCAGCAGTTTCGACCCCTCTAACTATGGCTACACCTTC.

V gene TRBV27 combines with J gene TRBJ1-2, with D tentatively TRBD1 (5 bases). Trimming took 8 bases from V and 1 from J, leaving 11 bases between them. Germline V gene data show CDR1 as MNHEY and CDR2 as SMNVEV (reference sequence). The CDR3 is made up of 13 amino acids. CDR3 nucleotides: TGTGCCAGCCATAACAGGTTTAACTATGGCTACACCTTC. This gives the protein CASHNRFNYGYTF.